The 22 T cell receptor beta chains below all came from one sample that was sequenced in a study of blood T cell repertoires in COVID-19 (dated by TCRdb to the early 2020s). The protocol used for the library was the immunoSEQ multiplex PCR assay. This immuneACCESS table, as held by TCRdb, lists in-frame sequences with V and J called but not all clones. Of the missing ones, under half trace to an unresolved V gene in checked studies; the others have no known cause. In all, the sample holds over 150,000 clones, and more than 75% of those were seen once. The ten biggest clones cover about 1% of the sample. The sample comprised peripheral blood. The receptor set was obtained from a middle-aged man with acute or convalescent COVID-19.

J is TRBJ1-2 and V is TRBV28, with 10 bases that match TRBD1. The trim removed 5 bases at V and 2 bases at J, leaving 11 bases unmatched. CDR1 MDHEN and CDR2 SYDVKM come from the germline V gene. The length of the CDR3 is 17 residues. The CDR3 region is CASSPYAPDRGNYGYTF. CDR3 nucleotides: TGTGCCAGCAGTCCTTACGCCCCGGACAGGGGGAACTATGGCTACACCTTC.

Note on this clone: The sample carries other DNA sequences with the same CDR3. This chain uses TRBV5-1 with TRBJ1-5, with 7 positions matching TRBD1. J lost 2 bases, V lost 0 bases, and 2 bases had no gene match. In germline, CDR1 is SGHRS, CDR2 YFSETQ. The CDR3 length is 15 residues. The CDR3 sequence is CASSLEGGGNQPQHF. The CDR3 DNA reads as TGCGCCAGCAGCTTGGAAGGGGGCGGCAATCAGCCCCAGCATTTT.

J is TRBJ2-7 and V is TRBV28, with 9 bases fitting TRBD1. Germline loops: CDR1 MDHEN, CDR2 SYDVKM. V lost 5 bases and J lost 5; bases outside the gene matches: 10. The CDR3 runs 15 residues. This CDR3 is CASSPRGQGPHEQYF. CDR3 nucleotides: TGTGCCAGCAGTCCCCGGGGACAGGGTCCCCACGAGCAGTACTTC.

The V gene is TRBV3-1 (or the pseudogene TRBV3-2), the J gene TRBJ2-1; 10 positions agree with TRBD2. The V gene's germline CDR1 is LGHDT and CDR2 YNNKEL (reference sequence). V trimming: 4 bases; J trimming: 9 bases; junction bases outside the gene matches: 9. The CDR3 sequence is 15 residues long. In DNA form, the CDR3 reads TGTGCCAGCAGCCCGCCAGCGGGGGGGCAATCTGAGCAGTTCTTC. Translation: CASSPPAGGQSEQFF.

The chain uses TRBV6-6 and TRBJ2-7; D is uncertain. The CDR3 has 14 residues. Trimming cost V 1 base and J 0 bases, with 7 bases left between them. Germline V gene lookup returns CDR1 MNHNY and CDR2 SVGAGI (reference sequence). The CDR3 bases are TGTGCCAGCAGTTACTTCCAGGTCTCCTACGAGCAGTACTTC. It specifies CASSYFQVSYEQYF.

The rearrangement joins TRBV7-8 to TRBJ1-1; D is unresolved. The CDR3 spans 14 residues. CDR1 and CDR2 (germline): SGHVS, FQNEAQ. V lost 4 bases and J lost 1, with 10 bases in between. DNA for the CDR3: TGTGCCAGCAGCTCTTCAGCGGGGAACACTGAAGCTTTCTTT. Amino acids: CASSSSAGNTEAFF.

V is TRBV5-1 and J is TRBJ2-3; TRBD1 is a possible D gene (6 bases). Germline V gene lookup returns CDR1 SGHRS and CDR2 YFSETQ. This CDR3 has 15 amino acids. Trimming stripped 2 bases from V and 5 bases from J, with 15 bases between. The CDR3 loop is CASSFGTTGQDTQYF. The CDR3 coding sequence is TGCGCCAGCAGCTTTGGGACAACGGGCCAAGATACGCAGTATTTT.

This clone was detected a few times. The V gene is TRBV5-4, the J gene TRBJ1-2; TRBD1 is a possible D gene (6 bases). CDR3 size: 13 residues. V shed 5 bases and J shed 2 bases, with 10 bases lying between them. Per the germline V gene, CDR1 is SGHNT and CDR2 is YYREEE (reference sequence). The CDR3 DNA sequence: TGTGCCAGCAGACCTGGACAGAACTATGGCTACACCTTC. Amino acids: CASRPGQNYGYTF.

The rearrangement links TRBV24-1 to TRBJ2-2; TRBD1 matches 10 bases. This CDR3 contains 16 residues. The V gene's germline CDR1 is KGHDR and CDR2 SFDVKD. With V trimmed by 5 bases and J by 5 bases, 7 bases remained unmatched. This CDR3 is CATSGRTGGRTGELFF. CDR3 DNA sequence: TGTGCCACCAGTGGTAGGACAGGGGGTAGGACCGGGGAGCTGTTTTTT.

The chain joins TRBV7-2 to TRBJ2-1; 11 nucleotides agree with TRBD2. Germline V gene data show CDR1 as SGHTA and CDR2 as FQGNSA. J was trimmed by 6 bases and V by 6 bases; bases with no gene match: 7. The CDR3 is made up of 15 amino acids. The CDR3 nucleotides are TGTGCCAGCAGTTTTAGCGGGGGGGCCCCCAATGAGCAGTTCTTC. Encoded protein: CASSFSGGAPNEQFF.

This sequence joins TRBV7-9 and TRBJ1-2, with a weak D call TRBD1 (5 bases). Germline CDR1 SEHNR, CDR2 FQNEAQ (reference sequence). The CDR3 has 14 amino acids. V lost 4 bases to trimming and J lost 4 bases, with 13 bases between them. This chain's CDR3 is CASSSSGGGYGYTF. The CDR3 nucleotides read TGTGCCAGCAGCTCCTCGGGGGGTGGCTATGGCTACACCTTC.

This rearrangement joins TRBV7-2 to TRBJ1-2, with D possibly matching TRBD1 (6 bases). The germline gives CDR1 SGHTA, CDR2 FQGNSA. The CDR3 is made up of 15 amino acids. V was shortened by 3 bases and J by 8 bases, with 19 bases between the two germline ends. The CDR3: CASSFAGTPGEGYTF. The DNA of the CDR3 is TGTGCCAGCAGCTTCGCCGGGACGCCAGGGGAAGGCTACACCTTC.

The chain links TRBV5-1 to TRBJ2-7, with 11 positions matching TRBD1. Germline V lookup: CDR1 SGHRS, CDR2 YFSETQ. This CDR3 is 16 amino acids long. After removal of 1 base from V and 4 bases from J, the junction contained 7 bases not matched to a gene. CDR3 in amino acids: CASSLTGTGGGYEQYF. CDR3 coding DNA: TGCGCCAGCAGCTTGACTGGGACAGGGGGAGGATACGAGCAGTACTTC.

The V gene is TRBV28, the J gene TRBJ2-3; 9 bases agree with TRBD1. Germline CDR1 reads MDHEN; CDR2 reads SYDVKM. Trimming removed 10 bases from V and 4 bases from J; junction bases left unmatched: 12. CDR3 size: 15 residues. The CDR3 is CATNPPGTGSDTQYF. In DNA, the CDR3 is TGTGCCACCAACCCCCCTGGGACAGGGTCAGATACGCAGTATTTT.

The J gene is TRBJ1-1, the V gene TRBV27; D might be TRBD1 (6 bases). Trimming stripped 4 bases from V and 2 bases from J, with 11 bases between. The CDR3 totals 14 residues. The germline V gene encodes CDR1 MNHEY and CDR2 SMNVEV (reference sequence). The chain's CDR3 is CASSSQQGNTEAFF. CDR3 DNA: TGTGCCAGCAGTTCCCAACAGGGAAACACTGAAGCTTTCTTT.

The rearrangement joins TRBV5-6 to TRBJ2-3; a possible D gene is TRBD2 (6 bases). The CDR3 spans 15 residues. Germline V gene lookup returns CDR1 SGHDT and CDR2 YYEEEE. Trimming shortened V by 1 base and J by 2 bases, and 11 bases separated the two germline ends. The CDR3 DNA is TGTGCCAGCAGCTTGCGCCTAGCGTACACAGATACGCAGTATTTT. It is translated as CASSLRLAYTDTQYF.

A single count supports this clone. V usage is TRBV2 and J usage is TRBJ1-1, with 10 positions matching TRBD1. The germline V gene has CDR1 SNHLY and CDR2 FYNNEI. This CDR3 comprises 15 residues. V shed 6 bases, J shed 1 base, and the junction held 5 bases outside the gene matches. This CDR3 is CASSWTGGQNTEAFF. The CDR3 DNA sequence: TGTGCCAGCAGCTGGACAGGGGGGCAGAACACTGAAGCTTTCTTT.

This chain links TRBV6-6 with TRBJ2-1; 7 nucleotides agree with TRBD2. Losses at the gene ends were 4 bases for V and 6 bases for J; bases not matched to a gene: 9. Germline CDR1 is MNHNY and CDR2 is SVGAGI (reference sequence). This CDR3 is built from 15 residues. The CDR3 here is CASSFPTAGFNEQFF. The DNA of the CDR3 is TGTGCCAGCAGTTTCCCCACAGCGGGGTTCAATGAGCAGTTCTTC.

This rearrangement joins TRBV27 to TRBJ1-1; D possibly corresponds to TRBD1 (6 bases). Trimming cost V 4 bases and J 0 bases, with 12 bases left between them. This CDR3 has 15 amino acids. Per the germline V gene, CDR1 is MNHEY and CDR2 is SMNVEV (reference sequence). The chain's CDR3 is CASSSGTQMNTEAFF. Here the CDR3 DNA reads TGTGCCAGCAGTTCCGGGACACAAATGAACACTGAAGCTTTCTTT.

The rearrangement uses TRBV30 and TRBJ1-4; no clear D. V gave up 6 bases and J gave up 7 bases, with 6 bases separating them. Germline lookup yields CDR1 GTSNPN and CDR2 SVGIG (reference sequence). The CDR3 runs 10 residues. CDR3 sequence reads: CACEGEKLFF. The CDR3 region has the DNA TGTGCCTGTGAGGGTGAAAAACTGTTTTTT.

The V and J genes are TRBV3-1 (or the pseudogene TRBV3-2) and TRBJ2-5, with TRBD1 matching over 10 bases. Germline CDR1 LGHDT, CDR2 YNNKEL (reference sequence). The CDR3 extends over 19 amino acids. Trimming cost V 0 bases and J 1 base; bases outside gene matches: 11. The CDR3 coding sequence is TGTGCCAGCAGCCAAGATCTGGGGACAGGGGACTCCTTCCAAGAGACCCAGTACTTC. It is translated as CASSQDLGTGDSFQETQYF.

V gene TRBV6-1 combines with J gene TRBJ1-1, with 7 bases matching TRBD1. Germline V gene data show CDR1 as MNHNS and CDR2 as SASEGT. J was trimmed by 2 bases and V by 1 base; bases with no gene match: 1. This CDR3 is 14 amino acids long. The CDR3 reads CASSEGQGNTEAFF. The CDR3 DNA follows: TGTGCCAGCAGTGAAGGACAGGGAAACACTGAAGCTTTCTTT.